This T cell receptor beta chain was observed in a study of T cell responses to AZD1222 COVID-19 vaccine. Regarding this clone: Its antigen remains unidentified.

The V gene's germline CDR1 is SQVTM and CDR2 ANQGSEA. The V end lost 1 base, the J end lost 6 bases, and 15 bases lay between the germline ends. This CDR3 has 15 amino acids. This table comes from immunoSEQ multiplex PCR, and its TCRdb copy is limited to in-frame clones, with some not included. Among over 150,000 clones, more than 85% were seen once, and the ten largest hold 3% to 4%. Study outcomes and limitations: Clonal diversity was possibly underestimated, and the donors were mostly white British, with more females. Two AZD1222 doses significantly raised spike-specific TCR breadth and depth over controls.

The receptor was derived from an adult who received the AZD1222 COVID-19 vaccine. Sequencing used peripheral blood, obtained 28 days after the second AZD1222 dose. The chain recombines TRBV29-1 with TRBJ1-4; D possibly corresponds to TRBD1 (6 bases). CDR3 sequence (DNA): TGCAGCGTTGAAGTTAGGGGGGGGCTTTATGAAAAACTGTTTTTT. It translates to CSVEVRGGLYEKLFF.